The entry below gives a single T cell receptor (beta chain) sequence along with its context. Its antigen is undetermined. Trimming pared 5 bases from V and 1 base from J, leaving 1 base between. This CDR3 has 11 amino acids. Germline V gene sequence: CDR1 SGHAT, CDR2 FQNNGV. Each sample contained 1-10 million cryopreserved PBMC, thawed before DNA extraction. These data belong to a study of long-term antiretroviral therapy in people with HIV. The study's findings and limits: At every time point, clones expanded before ART dominated the repertoire. Control repertoires displayed wider CDR3 length ranges than the HIV repertoires. Post-ART diversity increased but stayed below transplant donor controls.

This was the immunoSEQ v3.0 assay at survey level. The table came from immunoSEQ multiplex PCR; TCRdb's copy has only in-frame clones and leaves some out. The table shows about 25,000 clones, with roughly three quarters occurring only once. Sequenced here: unsorted PBMCs, sampled 2.1 years after starting antiretroviral therapy. This rearrangement joins TRBV11-2 to TRBJ2-3; D is ambiguous. The source of this sequence is a man under 40 with HIV. CDR3 protein: CASSRTDTQYF. Here the CDR3 DNA reads TGTGCCAGCAGCCGCACAGATACGCAGTATTTT.